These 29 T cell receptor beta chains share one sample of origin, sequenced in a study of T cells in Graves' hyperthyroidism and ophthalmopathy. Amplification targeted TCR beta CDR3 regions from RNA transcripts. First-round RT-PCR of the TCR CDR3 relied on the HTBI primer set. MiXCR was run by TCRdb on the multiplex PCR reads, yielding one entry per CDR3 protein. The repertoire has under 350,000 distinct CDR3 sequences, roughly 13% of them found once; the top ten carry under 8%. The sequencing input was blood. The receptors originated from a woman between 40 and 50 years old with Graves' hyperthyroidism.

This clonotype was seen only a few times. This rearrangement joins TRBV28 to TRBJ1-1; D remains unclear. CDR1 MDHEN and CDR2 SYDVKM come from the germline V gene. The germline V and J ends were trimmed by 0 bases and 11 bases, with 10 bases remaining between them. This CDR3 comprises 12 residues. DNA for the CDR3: TGTGCCAGCAGTTTATGGGTGGAGGCGGCTTTCTTT. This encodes CASSLWVEAAFF.

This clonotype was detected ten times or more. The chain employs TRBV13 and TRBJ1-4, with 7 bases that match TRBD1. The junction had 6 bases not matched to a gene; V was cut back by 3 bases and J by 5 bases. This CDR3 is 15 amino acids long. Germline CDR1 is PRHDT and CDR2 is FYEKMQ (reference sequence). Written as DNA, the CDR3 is TGTGCCAGCAGCTTTAACAGGGGCTGGAATGAAAAACTGTTTTTT. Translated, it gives CASSFNRGWNEKLFF.

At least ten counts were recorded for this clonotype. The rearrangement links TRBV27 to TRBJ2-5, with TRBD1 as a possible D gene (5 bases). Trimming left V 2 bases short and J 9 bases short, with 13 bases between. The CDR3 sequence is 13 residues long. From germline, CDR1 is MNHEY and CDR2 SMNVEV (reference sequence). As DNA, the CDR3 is TGTGCCAGCAGTTTAGAGGAACGACAGCCCCAGTACTTC. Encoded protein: CASSLEERQPQYF.

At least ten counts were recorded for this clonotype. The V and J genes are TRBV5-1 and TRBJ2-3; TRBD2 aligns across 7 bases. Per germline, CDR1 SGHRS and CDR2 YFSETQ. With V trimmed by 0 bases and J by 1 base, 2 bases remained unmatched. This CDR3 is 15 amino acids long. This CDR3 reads CASSLAAGGTDTQYF. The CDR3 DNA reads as TGCGCCAGCAGCTTGGCCGCGGGAGGCACAGATACGCAGTATTTT. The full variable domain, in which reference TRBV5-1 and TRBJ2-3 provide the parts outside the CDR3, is KAGVTQTPRYLIKTRGQQVTLSCSPISGHRSVSWYQQTPGQGLQFLFEYFSETQRNKGNFPGRFSGRQFSNSRSEMNVSTLELGDSALYLCASSLAAGGTDTQYFGPGTRLTVL.

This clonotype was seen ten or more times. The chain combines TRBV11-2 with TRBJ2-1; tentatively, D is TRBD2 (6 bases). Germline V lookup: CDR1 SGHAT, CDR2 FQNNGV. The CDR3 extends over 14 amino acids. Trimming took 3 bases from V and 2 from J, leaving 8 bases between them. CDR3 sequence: CASSLGGTYNEQFF. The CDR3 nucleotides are TGTGCCAGCAGCTTGGGGGGTACCTACAATGAGCAGTTCTTC.

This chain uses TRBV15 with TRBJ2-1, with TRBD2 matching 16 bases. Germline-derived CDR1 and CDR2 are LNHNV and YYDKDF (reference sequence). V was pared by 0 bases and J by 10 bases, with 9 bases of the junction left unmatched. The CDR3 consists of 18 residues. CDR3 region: CATSRDPTGTSGRDEQFF. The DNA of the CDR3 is TGTGCCACCAGCAGAGATCCCACCGGGACTAGCGGGAGGGACGAGCAGTTCTTC.

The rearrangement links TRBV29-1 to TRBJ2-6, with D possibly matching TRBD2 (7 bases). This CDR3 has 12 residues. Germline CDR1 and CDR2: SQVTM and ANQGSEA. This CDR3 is CSYREGPNVLTF. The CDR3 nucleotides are TGCAGTTACAGGGAGGGGCCCAACGTCCTGACTTTC.

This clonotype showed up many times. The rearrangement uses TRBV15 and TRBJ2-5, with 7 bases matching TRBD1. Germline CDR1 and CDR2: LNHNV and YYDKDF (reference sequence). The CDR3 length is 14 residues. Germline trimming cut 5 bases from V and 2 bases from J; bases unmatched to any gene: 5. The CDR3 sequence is CATSSRTGQETQYF. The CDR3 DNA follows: TGTGCCACCAGCTCCAGGACAGGACAAGAGACCCAGTACTTC.

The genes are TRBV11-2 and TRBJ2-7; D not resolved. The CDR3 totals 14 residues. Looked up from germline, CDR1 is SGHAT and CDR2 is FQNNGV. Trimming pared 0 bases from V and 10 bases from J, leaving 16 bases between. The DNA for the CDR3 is TGTGCCAGCAGCTTAGATCCGGGTTCGGGTGAACAGTACTTC. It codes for CASSLDPGSGEQYF.

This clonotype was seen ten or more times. The DNA of the CDR3 is TGTGCCATTCAGGACGGGACGAACACTGAAGCTTTCTTT. Residues: CAIQDGTNTEAFF. The J gene is TRBJ1-1, the V gene TRBV10-3; the D gene is possibly TRBD1 (5 bases). The CDR3 spans 13 residues. CDR1 is ENHRY and CDR2 is SYGVKD in the germline V gene. Trimming shortened V by 9 bases and J by 1 base, and 12 bases separated the two germline ends.

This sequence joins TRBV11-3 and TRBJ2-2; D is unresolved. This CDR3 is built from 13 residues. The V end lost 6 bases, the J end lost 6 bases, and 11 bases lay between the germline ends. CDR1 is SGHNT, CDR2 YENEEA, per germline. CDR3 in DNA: TGTGCCAGCAGTCGTGTTCAATCCGGGGAGCTGTTTTTT. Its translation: CASSRVQSGELFF.

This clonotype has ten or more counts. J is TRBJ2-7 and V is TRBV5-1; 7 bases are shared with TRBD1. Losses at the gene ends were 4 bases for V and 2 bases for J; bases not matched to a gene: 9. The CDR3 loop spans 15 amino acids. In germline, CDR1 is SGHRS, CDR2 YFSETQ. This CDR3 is CASSTAGGSAYEQYF. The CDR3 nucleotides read TGCGCCAGCAGCACGGCAGGGGGTTCCGCCTACGAGCAGTACTTC.

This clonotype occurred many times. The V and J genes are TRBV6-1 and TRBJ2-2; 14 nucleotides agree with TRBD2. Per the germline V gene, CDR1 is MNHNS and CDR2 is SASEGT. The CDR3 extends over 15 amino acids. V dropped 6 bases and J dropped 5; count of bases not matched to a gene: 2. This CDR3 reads CASSRTSGRTGELFF. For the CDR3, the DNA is TGTGCCAGCAGCAGGACTAGCGGGAGGACCGGGGAGCTGTTTTTT.

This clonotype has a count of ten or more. CDR3 sequence (DNA): TGCAGTGCTAGCCCGGGACAGCGAGTAGATCAGCCCCAGCATTTT. This encodes CSASPGQRVDQPQHF. The chain couples TRBV20-1 to TRBJ1-5; 7 positions agree with TRBD1. This CDR3 comprises 15 residues. The germline CDR1 and CDR2 sequences are DFQATT and SNEGSKA (reference sequence). V was clipped by 3 bases and J by 5 bases; unmatched bases: 10.

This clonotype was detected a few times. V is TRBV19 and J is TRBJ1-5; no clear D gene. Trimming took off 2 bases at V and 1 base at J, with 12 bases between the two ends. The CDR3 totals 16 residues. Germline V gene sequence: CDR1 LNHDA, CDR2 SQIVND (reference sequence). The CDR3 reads CASSIYNNPSNQPQHF. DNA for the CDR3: TGTGCCAGTAGTATATATAACAACCCAAGCAATCAGCCCCAGCATTTT.

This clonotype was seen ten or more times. Here the CDR3 reads CASSEVQNSNQPQHF. The CDR3 bases are TGTGCCAGCAGTGAAGTTCAGAATAGCAATCAGCCCCAGCATTTT. The chain uses TRBV6-1 and TRBJ1-5, with D unresolved. Trimming left V 1 base short and J 0 bases short, with 7 bases between. This CDR3 contains 15 residues. Germline CDR1 is MNHNS and CDR2 is SASEGT.

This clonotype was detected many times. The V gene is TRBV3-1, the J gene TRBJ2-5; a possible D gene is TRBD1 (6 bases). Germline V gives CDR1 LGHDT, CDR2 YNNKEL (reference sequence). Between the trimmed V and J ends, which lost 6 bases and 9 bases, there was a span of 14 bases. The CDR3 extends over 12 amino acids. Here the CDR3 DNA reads TGTGCCAGCAGTCCAGGGGATGGCGCCCAGTACTTC. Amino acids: CASSPGDGAQYF.

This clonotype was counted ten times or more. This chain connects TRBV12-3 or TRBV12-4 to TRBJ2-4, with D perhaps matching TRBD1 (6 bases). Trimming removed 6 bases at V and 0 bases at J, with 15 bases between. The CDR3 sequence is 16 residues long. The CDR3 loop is CASSQDSALAKNIQYF. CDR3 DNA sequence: TGTGCCAGCAGCCAGGACAGCGCCCTAGCCAAAAACATTCAGTACTTC.

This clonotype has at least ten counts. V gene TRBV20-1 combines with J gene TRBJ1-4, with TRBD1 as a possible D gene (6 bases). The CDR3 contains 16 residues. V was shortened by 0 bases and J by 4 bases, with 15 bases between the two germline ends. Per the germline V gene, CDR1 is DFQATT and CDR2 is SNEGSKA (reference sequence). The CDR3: CSARDLPGRGNEKLFF. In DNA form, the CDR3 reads TGCAGTGCTAGAGATCTTCCGGGCAGGGGTAATGAAAAACTGTTTTTT.

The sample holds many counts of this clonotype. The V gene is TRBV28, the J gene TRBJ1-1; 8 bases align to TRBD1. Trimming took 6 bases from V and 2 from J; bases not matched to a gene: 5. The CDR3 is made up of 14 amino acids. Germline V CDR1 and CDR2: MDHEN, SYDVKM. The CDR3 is CASSEQGGNTEAFF. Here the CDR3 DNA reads TGTGCCAGCAGCGAACAGGGGGGAAACACTGAAGCTTTCTTT.

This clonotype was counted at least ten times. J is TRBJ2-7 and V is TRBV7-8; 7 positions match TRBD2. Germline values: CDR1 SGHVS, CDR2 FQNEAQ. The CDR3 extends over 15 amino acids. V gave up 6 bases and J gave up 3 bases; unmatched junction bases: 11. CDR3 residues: CASRPRWASGYEQYF. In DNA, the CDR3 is TGTGCCAGCAGGCCTCGGTGGGCTAGCGGCTACGAGCAGTACTTC.

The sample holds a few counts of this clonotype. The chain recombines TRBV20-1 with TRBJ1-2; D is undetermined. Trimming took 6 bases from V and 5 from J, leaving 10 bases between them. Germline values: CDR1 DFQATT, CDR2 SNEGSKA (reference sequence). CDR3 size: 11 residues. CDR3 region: CSAPDLYGYTF. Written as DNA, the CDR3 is TGCAGTGCGCCGGACCTTTATGGCTACACCTTC.

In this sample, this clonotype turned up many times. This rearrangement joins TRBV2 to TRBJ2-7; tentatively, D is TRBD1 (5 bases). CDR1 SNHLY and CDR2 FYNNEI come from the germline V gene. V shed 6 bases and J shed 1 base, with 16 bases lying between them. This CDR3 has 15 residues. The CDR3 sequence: CASRAKDTPSYEQYF. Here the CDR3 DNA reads TGTGCCAGCAGGGCGAAGGACACCCCGTCCTACGAGCAGTACTTC.

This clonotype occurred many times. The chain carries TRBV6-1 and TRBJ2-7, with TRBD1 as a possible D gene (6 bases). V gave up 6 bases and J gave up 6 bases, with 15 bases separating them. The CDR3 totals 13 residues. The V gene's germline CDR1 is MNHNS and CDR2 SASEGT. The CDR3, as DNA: TGTGCCAGCAGCAGAAACAACAGGGCCGAGCAGTACTTC. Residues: CASSRNNRAEQYF.

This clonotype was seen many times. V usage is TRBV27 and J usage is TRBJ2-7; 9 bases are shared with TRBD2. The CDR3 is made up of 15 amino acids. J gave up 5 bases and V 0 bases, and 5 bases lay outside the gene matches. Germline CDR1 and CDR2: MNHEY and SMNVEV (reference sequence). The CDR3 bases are TGTGCCAGCAGTTTATCGCGGGGGGGTGCCCACGAGCAGTACTTC. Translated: CASSLSRGGAHEQYF.

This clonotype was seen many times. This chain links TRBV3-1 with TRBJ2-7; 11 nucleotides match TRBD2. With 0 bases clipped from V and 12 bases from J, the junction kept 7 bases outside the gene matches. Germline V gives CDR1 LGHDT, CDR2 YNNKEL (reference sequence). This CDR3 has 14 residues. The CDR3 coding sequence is TGTGCCAGCAGCCAAGATGTACTAGCGGGAGCACGGTACTTC. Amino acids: CASSQDVLAGARYF.

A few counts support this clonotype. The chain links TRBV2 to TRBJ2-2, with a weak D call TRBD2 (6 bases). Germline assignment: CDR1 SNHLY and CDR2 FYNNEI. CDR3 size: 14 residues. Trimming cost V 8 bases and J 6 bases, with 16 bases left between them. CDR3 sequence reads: CASRGTLRAGELFF. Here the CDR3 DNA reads TGTGCCAGCCGCGGGACCTTAAGGGCCGGGGAGCTGTTTTTT.

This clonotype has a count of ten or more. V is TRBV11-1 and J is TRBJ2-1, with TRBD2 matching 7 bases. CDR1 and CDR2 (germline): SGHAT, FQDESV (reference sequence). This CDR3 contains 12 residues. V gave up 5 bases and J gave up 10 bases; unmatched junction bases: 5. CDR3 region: CASSVTSVEQFF. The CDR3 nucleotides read TGTGCCAGCAGCGTAACTAGCGTAGAGCAGTTCTTC.

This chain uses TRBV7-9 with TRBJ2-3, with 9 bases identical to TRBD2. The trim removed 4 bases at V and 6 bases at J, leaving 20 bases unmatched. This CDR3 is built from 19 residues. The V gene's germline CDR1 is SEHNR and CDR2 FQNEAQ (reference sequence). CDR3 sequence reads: CASSSFMAGGPVFGDTQYF. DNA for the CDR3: TGTGCCAGCAGCTCCTTTATGGCGGGAGGGCCCGTTTTTGGGGATACGCAGTATTTT.